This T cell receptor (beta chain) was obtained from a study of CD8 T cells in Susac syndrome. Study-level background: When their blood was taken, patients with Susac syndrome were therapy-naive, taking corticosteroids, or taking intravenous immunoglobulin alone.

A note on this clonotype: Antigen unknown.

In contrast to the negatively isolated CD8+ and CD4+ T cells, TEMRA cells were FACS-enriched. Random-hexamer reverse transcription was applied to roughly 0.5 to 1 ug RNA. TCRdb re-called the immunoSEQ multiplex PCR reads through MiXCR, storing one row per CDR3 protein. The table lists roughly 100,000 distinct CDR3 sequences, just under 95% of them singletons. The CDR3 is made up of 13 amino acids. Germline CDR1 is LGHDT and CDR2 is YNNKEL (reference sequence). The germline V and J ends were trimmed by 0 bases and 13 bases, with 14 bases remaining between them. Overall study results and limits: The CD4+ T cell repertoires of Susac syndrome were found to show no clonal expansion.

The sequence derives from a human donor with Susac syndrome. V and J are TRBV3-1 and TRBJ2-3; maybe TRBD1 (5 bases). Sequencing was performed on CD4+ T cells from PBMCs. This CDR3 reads CASSQDGGAGKYF. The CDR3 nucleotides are TGTGCCAGCAGCCAAGATGGTGGGGCAGGGAAGTATTTT.